This T cell receptor beta chain is drawn from a study of T cell responses to AZD1222 COVID-19 vaccine. Findings of the study overall: Baseline seropositivity occurred in only six AZD1222 recipients. Females made up more of the donors, who were largely white British, and clonal diversity may have come out too low.

As concerns this clone: Its antigen is unknown.

Sequencing used immunoSEQ multiplex PCR; TCRdb keeps in-frame clones, though not all of them. The sample contains about 130,000 clones, approximately 85% of which appear only once. The CDR3 covers 13 residues. The germline gives CDR1 ENHRY, CDR2 SYGVKD. The V and J ends lost 6 bases and 5 bases respectively, with 14 bases between them. The sample in question was peripheral blood, obtained 28 days after the second AZD1222 dose. The TCR originated in an adult who received the AZD1222 COVID-19 vaccine. The V call is TRBV10-3, the J call TRBJ2-7; TRBD2 might be the D (6 bases). This chain's CDR3 is CAIRMGGNDEQYF. In nucleotides, the CDR3 is TGTGCCATCAGAATGGGAGGTAACGACGAGCAGTACTTC.